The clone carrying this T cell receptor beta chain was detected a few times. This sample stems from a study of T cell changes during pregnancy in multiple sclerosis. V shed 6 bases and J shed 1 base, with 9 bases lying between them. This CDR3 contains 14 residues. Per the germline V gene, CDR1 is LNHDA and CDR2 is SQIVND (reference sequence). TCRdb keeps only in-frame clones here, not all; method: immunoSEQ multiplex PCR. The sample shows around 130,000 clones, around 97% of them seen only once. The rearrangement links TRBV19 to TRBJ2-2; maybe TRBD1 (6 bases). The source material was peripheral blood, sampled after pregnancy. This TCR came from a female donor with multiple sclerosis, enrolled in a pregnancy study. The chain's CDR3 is CASRSQGNTGELFF. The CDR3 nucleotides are TGTGCCAGTAGATCACAGGGGAACACCGGGGAGCTGTTTTTT.